This T cell receptor beta chain is from a study of blood T cell repertoires in COVID-19. Study-level background: Sites across the United States, Italy and Spain contributed samples from acute and convalescent COVID-19. The analysed material was cDNA or gDNA that came from T cells, B-cell-depleted T cells, or PBMCs.

Per the study methods: Nucleated cell number was recorded as an estimate derived from reference gene primer amplification. Generated by immunoSEQ multiplex PCR, the TCRdb table keeps only in-frame clones and is missing some. The DNA was the basis for D and trimming; V, J and clone size are from that table. The sample lists about 87,000 clones; approximately 85% were seen once. V lost 2 bases, J lost 0 bases, and 10 bases lay in between. Germline V CDR1 and CDR2: KGHSH, LQKENI. The CDR3 extends over 15 amino acids. Enrollment of patients from Seattle took place during active infection, with longitudinal follow-up.

This receptor was identified in a woman aged 80 or older with COVID-19, enrolled during active disease. The rearrangement uses TRBV18 and TRBJ1-2; D remains ambiguous. The material sequenced was peripheral blood. The CDR3 DNA sequence: TGTGCCAGCTCACCATCTTCCAGTTCTAACTATGGCTACACCTTC. Translation: CASSPSSSSNYGYTF.